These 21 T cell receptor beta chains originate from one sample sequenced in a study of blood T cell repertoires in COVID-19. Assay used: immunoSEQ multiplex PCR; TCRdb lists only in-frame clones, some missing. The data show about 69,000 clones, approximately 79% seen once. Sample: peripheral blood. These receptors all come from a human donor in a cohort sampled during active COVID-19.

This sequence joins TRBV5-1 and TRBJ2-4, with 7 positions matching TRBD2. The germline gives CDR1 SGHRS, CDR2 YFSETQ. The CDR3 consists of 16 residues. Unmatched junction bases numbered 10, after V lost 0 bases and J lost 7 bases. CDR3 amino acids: CASSLETRAGTNIQYF. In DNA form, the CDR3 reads TGCGCCAGCAGCTTGGAAACGCGAGCGGGAACGAACATTCAGTACTTC. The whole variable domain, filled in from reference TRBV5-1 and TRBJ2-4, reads KAGVTQTPRYLIKTRGQQVTLSCSPISGHRSVSWYQQTPGQGLQFLFEYFSETQRNKGNFPGRFSGRQFSNSRSEMNVSTLELGDSALYLCASSLETRAGTNIQYFGAGTRLSVL.

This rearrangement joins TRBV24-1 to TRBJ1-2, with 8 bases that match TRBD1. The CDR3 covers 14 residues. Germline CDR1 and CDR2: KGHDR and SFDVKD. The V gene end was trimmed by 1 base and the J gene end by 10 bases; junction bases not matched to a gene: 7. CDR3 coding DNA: TGTGCCACCAGTGATTTCGGACCGGGACAGGACTACACCTTC. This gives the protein CATSDFGPGQDYTF.

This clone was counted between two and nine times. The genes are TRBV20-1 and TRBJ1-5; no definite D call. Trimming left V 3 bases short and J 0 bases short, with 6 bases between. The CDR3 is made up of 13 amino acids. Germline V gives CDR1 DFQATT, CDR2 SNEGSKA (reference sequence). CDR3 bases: TGCAGTGCTAGTAGAGATAGCAATCAGCCCCAGCATTTT. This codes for CSASRDSNQPQHF.

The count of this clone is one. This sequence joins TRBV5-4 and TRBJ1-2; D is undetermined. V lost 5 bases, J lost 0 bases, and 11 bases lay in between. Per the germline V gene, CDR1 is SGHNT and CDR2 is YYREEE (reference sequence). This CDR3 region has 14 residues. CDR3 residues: CASRETGTNYGYTF. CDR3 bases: TGTGCCAGCAGAGAAACGGGGACTAACTATGGCTACACCTTC.

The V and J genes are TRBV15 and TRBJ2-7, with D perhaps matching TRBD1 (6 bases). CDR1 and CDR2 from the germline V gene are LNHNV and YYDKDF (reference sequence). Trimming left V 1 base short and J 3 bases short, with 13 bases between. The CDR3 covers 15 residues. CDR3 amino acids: CATSRGGTRSYEQYF. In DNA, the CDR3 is TGTGCCACCAGCAGAGGAGGGACAAGGAGCTACGAGCAGTACTTC.

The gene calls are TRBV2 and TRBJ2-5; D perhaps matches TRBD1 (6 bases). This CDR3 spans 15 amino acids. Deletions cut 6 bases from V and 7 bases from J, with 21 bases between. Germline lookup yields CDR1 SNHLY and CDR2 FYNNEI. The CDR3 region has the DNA TGTGCCAGCAGGTCAACCGGGACACTTAGGGGGACCCAGTACTTC. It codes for CASRSTGTLRGTQYF.

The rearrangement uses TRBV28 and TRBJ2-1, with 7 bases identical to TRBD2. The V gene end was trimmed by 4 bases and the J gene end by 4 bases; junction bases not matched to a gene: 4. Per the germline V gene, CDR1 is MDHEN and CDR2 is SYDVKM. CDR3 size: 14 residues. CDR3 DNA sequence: TGTGCCAGCAGTTCCAGCGGGGCTTACAATGAGCAGTTCTTC. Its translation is CASSSSGAYNEQFF.

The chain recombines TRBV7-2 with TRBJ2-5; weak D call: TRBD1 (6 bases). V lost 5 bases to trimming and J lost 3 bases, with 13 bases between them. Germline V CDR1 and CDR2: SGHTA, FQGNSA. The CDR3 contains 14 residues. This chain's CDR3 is CASSTDRTEETQYF. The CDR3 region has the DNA TGTGCCAGCAGCACCGACAGGACAGAAGAGACCCAGTACTTC.

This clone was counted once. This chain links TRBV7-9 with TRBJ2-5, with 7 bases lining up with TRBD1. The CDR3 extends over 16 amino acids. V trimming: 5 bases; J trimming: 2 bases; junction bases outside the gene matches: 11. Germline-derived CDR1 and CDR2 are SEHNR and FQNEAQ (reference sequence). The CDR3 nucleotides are TGTGCCAGCAGCCTTACAAAGGGACAGCCTCAAGAGACCCAGTACTTC. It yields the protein CASSLTKGQPQETQYF.

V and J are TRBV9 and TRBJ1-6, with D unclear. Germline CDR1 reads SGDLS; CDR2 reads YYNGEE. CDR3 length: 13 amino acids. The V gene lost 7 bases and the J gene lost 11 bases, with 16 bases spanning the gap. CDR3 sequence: CASSSSPGTPLHF. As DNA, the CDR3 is TGTGCCAGCTCCAGCTCACCGGGGACACCCCTCCACTTT.

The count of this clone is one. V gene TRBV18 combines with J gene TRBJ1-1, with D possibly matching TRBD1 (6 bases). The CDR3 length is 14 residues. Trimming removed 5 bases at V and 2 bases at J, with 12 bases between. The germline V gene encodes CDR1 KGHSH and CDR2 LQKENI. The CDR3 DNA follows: TGTGCCAGCTCAAGGGGGGGTATTAACACTGAAGCTTTCTTT. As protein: CASSRGGINTEAFF.

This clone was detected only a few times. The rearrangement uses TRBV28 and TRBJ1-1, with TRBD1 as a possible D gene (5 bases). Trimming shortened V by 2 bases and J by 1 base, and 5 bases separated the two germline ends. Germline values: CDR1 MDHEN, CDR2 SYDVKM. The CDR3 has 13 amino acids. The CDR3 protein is CASSLRGNTEAFF. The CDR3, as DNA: TGTGCCAGCAGTTTAAGGGGGAACACTGAAGCTTTCTTT.

This chain's CDR3 is CATSKGQGFEQFF. In DNA, the CDR3 is TGTGCCACCAGCAAGGGACAGGGATTCGAGCAGTTCTTC. The chain couples TRBV15 to TRBJ2-1; 9 bases are a match to TRBD1. The CDR3 loop spans 13 amino acids. The V segment lost 4 bases and the J segment 10 bases; nucleotides outside the gene matches: 5. The V gene's germline CDR1 is LNHNV and CDR2 YYDKDF (reference sequence).

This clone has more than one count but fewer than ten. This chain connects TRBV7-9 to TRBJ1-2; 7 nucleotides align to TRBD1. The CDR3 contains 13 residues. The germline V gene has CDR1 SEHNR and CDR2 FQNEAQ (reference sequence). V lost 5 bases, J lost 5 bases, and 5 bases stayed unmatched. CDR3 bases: TGTGCCAGCAGCCAGGGGGAGACATATGGCTACACCTTC. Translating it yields CASSQGETYGYTF. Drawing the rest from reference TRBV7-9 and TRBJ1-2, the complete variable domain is DTGVSQNPRHKITKRGQNVTFRCDPISEHNRLYWYRQTLGQGPEFLTYFQNEAQLEKSRLLSDRFSAERPKGSFSTLEIQRTEQGDSAMYLCASSQGETYGYTFGSGTRLTVV.

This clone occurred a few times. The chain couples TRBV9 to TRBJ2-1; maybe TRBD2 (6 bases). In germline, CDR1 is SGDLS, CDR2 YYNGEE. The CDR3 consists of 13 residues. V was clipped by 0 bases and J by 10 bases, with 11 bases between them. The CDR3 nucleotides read TGTGCCAGCAGCGTAGTGGAGGGATGGGAGCAGTTCTTC. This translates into CASSVVEGWEQFF.

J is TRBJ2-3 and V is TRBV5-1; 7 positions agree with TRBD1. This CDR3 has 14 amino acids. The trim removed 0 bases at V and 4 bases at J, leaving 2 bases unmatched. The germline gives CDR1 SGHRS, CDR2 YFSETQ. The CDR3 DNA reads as TGCGCCAGCAGCTTGGCTCAGGGGGCAGATACGCAGTATTTT. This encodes CASSLAQGADTQYF. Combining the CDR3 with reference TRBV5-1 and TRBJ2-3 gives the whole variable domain KAGVTQTPRYLIKTRGQQVTLSCSPISGHRSVSWYQQTPGQGLQFLFEYFSETQRNKGNFPGRFSGRQFSNSRSEMNVSTLELGDSALYLCASSLAQGADTQYFGPGTRLTVL.

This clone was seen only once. CDR3 region: CASSISGGATWEQYF. Here the CDR3 DNA reads TGTGCCAGTAGTATTAGCGGGGGGGCCACCTGGGAGCAGTACTTC. The gene calls are TRBV19 and TRBJ2-7; TRBD2 matches 11 bases. The CDR3 loop spans 15 amino acids. The junction had 8 bases not matched to a gene; V was cut back by 3 bases and J by 7 bases. From germline, CDR1 is LNHDA and CDR2 SQIVND (reference sequence).

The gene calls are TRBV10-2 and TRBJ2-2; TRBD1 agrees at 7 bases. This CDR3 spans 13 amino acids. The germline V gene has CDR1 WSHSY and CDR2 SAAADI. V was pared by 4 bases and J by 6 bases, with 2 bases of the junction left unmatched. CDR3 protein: CASSGQGAGELFF. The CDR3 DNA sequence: TGCGCCAGCAGTGGACAGGGAGCCGGGGAGCTGTTTTTT.

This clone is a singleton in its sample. The CDR3 DNA is TGTGCCTGGAGTGTTCAGAGGGCTAATGAAAAACTGTTTTTT. It codes for CAWSVQRANEKLFF. V and J are TRBV30 and TRBJ1-4; D call uncertain. Germline values: CDR1 GTSNPN, CDR2 SVGIG (reference sequence). The ends were cut back, 0 bases at V and 3 bases at J, with 8 bases in the middle. This CDR3 contains 14 residues. Supplemented by reference TRBV30 and TRBJ1-4, the full variable domain reads SQTIHQWPATLVQPVGSPLSLECTVEGTSNPNLYWYRQAAGRGLQLLFYSVGIGQISSEVPQNLSASRPQDRQFILSSKKLLLSDSGFYLCAWSVQRANEKLFFGSGTQLSVL.

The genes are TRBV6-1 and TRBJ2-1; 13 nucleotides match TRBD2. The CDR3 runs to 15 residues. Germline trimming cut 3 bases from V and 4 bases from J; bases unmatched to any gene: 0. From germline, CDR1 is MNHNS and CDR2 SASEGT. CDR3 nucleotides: TGTGCCAGCAGTGAGACTAGCGGGAGGTACAATGAGCAGTTCTTC. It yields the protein CASSETSGRYNEQFF.

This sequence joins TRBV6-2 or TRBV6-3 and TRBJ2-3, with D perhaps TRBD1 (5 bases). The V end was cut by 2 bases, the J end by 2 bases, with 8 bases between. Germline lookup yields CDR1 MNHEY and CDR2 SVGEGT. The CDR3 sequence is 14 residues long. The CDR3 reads CASSYAGSTDTQYF. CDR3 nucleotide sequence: TGTGCCAGCAGTTACGCAGGGTCCACAGATACGCAGTATTTT.